This is a list of T cell receptor delta chains from one sample in a study of Vδ1+ human thymocytes. TCRdb re-called clones from the multiplex PCR reads using CATT. The sample gives about 53,000 delta-chain clones, over 12% of which show up once; approximately 0.4% is in the top ten. Specimen: Vdelta1+ gamma-delta thymocytes from the thymus. All receptors derive from a girl less than two years old who had congenital heart surgery. CDR3s include the opening cysteine and the closing phenylalanine or tryptophan. A D gene is named only where the DNA matches it firmly. Only part of the rows carry a size: once, few, many, or a class if the clone is expanded.

>TRDJ1|TRDV1|NA|TRDD3
CALGEGQHTPYWGMEGTYTDKLIF
TGTGCTCTTGGGGAAGGTCAACACACCCCGTACTGGGGGATGGAGGGGACATACACCGATAAACTCATCTTT
>TRDJ1|TRDV1|few|TRDD3
CALGESEVYWGSKVTDKLIF
TGTGCTCTTGGGGAATCGGAGGTGTACTGGGGATCAAAAGTCACCGATAAACTCATCTTT
>TRDJ1|TRAV29/DV5|NA|NA
CAASYFLPRTLGDNTDKLIF
TGTGCAGCAAGCTACTTCCTACCCCGCACCTTGGGGGATAACACCGATAAACTCATCTTT
>TRDJ1|TRDV2|few|TRDD3
CACVSLRTYLGEYTDKLIF
TGTGCCTGTGTCTCGTTACGTACTTACTTGGGGGAGTACACCGATAAACTCATCTTT
>TRDJ1|TRDV1|NA|NA
CALGEATTPSADKLIF
TGTGCTCTTGGGGAAGCTACCACACCCTCGGCCGATAAACTCATCTTT
>TRDJ1|TRDV1|NA|TRDD3
CAPGERGRGGSNTDKLIF
TGTGCTCCTGGGGAAAGGGGTAGGGGGGGATCTAACACCGATAAACTCATCTTT
>TRDJ1|TRDV1|few|TRDD3
CALGEQLGQNWGIHTDKLIF
TGTGCTCTTGGGGAACAATTGGGGCAGAACTGGGGGATCCACACCGATAAACTCATCTTT
>TRDJ1|TRDV1|few|TRDD2
CALGEAYSYSEGTDKLIF
TGTGCTCTTGGGGAGGCCTATTCCTACTCGGAGGGCACCGATAAACTCATCTTT
>TRDJ1|TRDV2|NA|TRDD3
CACAVKFGGYAEGKLIF
TGTGCCTGTGCCGTAAAATTTGGGGGATACGCGGAGGGAAAACTTATCTTT
>TRDJ1|TRDV1|NA|TRDD3
CALGDPAFPTYWGIDRTDKLIF
TGTGCTCTTGGGGACCCGGCCTTCCCGACTTACTGGGGGATAGATCGCACCGATAAACTCATCTTT
>TRDJ1|TRDV1|few|TRDD3
CALGELQLLRGIPGLIF
TGTGCTCTTGGGGAACTTCAACTATTGCGGGGGATACCGGGGCTCATCTTT
>TRDJ1|TRDV2|medium-sized|TRDD3
CACDSVLGGKYTDKLIF
TGTGCCTGTGACTCCGTACTGGGGGGCAAGTACACCGATAAACTCATCTTT
>TRDJ1|TRDV1|few|NA
CALGAFPLNPCTDKLIF
TGTGCTCTTGGGGCCTTCCCCTTGAACCCTTGCACCGATAAACTCATCTTT
>TRDJ1|TRDV2|few|TRDD3
CACDSMILKPVVMGDTGLIF
TGTGCCTGTGACTCAATGATTCTTAAGCCGGTCGTCATGGGGGATACGGGACTCATCTTT
>TRDJ1|TRDV1|few|TRDD3
CALGMGLSLSLLPLLGDPLIWSDKLIF
TGTGCTCTTGGGATGGGATTGTCTCTCTCCCTTCTTCCATTACTGGGGGATCCCCTTATTTGGTCCGATAAACTCATCTTT
>TRDJ1|TRDV1|NA|TRDD3
CALGELGLPTRWGIRRTDKLIF
TGTGCTCTTGGGGAGCTAGGCCTTCCTACAAGGTGGGGGATACGGAGAACCGATAAACTCATCTTT
>TRDJ1|TRDV1|NA|NA
CALGERGVLPKLGRGDKLIF
TGTGCTCTTGGGGAACGCGGGGTCCTACCTAAACTGGGGAGGGGAGATAAACTCATCTTT
>TRDJ1|TRDV2|NA|TRDD3
CACDTLTCTGGLNPDKLIF
TGTGCCTGTGACACACTAACCTGTACTGGGGGATTAAACCCCGATAAACTCATCTTT
>TRDJ1|TRDV1|few|NA
CALGNSSYSPWGGVDTDKLIF
TGTGCTCTTGGGAATTCTTCCTACAGTCCCTGGGGGGGAGTTGACACCGATAAACTCATCTTT
>TRDJ1|TRDV1|NA|TRDD3
CALGDRGRMGDHLKLIF
TGTGCTCTTGGGGACAGGGGCCGAATGGGGGACCACCTTAAACTCATCTTT
>TRDJ1|TRDV1|few|TRDD3
CALGDLRLLGGTDKLIF
TGTGCTCTTGGGGATCTAAGGCTACTGGGGGGCACCGATAAACTCATCTTT
>TRDJ1|TRDV1|few|TRDD3
CALGEREYRWGIQGCTDKLIF
TGTGCTCTTGGGGAACGGGAATATCGCTGGGGGATACAGGGTTGCACCGATAAACTCATCTTT
>TRDJ1|TRDV1|few|NA
CALGELASYGRGTDKLIF
TGTGCTCTTGGGGAACTTGCCTCCTACGGGAGGGGCACCGATAAACTCATCTTT
>TRDJ1|TRDV1|NA|TRDD3
CALGAAFGGGYVETDKLIF
TGTGCTCTTGGGGCCGCCTTCGGAGGGGGATACGTTGAGACCGATAAACTCATCTTT
>TRDJ1|TRDV1|NA|TRDD3
CALGSWPRLGVRDSRYTDKLIF
TGTGCTCTTGGGTCTTGGCCCCGACTGGGGGTGAGGGACTCCCGGTACACCGATAAACTCATCTTT
>TRDJ1|TRAV29/DV5|NA|NA
CAASALLPSLLLRFGLIF
TGTGCAGCAAGCGCGCTGCTTCCTTCCCTACTTCTACGCTTCGGGCTCATCTTT
>TRDJ1|TRDV2|medium-sized|NA
CACDTSTTAPYHLPDKLIF
TGTGCCTGTGACACCTCAACGACCGCCCCCTATCACCTTCCCGATAAACTCATCTTT
>TRDJ1|TRDV2|NA|TRDD3
CAFYTTSSTGGYLAGDKLIF
TGTGCCTTCTATACTACCTCCAGTACTGGGGGATACCTAGCAGGAGATAAACTCATCTTT
>TRDJ1|TRDV1|NA|TRDD3
CALRDTTDKLIF
TGTGCTCTTCGGGATACTACCGATAAACTCATCTTT
>TRDJ1|TRDV1|NA|TRDD3
CALVSPTGGYSYYTDKLIF
TGTGCTCTTGTAAGTCCAACTGGGGGATACTCTTATTACACCGATAAACTCATCTTT
>TRDJ1|TRDV1|NA|NA
CALGELPGGQEYTDKLIF
TGTGCTCTTGGGGAACTACCCGGGGGACAAGAATACACCGATAAACTCATCTTT
>TRDJ1|TRDV1|NA|TRDD3
CALGELNYWGILSDKLIF
TGTGCTCTTGGGGAACTTAATTACTGGGGGATATTGTCCGATAAACTCATCTTT
>TRDJ1|TRDV1|NA|NA
CALGELLPGVGALKLIF
TGTGCTCTTGGGGAACTTCTCCCCGGGGTGGGGGCCCTTAAACTCATCTTT
>TRDJ1|TRDV1|once|TRDD3
CALGEGVMSPWPGLGGTDKLIF
TGTGCTCTTGGGGAAGGTGTTATGTCCCCCTGGCCTGGACTGGGGGGGACCGATAAACTCATCTTT
>TRDJ1|TRDV1|few|NA
CALGELGVAPTLVGGGNTDKLIF
TGTGCTCTTGGGGAACTAGGAGTGGCTCCTACGCTGGTCGGGGGGGGAAACACCGATAAACTCATCTTT
>TRDJ1|TRDV1|NA|TRDD3
CALGELTHWGMPYTDKLIF
TGTGCTCTTGGGGAATTGACCCACTGGGGGATGCCCTACACCGATAAACTCATCTTT
>TRDJ1|TRDV1|NA|TRDD3
CALGLPFFLLGAQEYTDKLIF
TGTGCTCTTGGTTTGCCGTTCTTTCTACTGGGGGCCCAGGAGTACACCGATAAACTCATCTTT
>TRDJ1|TRDV2|medium-sized|TRDD3
CACVNWGIPVTDKLIF
TGTGCCTGTGTAAACTGGGGGATACCTGTCACCGATAAACTCATCTTT
>TRDJ1|TRAV29/DV5|few|NA
CAASALEFFPAPDKLIF
TGTGCAGCAAGCGCCTTAGAATTCTTCCCTGCTCCCGATAAACTCATCTTT
>TRDJ1|TRDV1|few|TRDD3
CALGAALPLAYWGDDTDKLIF
TGTGCTCTTGGGGCCGCCCTTCCGCTAGCCTACTGGGGGGATGACACCGATAAACTCATCTTT
>TRDJ1|TRDV1|once|NA
CALGEPFPHPTRYLTGKLIF
TGTGCTCTTGGGGAGCCATTTCCCCATCCTACGAGGTATCTGACTGGTAAACTCATCTTT
>TRDJ1|TRDV1|NA|TRDD3
CALRDTGIGTDKLIF
TGTGCTCTGAGGGATACAGGCATAGGCACCGATAAACTCATCTTT
>TRDJ1|TRDV1|NA|TRDD3
CALGDSLRTGGRDTDKLIF
TGTGCTCTTGGGGATTCGCTACGTACTGGGGGAAGAGACACCGATAAACTCATCTTT
>TRDJ1|TRDV1|NA|NA
CALGELTRGDWESDTDKLIF
TGTGCTCTTGGGGAACTGACCAGGGGTGACTGGGAATCTGACACCGATAAACTCATCTTT
>TRDJ1|TRDV1|NA|NA
CALGELPFLGGPTDKLIF
TGTGCTCTTGGGGAACTACCCTTCCTTGGGGGACCAACCGATAAACTCATCTTT
>TRDJ1|TRDV2|NA|NA
CACGPYWELMYTDKLIF
TGTGCCTGTGGCCCCTACTGGGAACTTATGTACACCGATAAACTCATCTTT
>TRDJ1|TRDV1|NA|TRDD3
CALGELFFPPFSTGGYERYTDKLIF
TGTGCTCTTGGGGAGCTCTTCTTCCCCCCTTTTAGTACTGGGGGATACGAGAGGTACACCGATAAACTCATCTTT
>TRDJ1|TRDV1|NA|NA
CALGGCGPPYTDKLIF
TGTGCTCTTGGGGGATGCGGTCCCCCTTACACCGATAAACTCATCTTT